This T cell receptor (beta chain) stems from a study of T-cell reconstitution after alpha-beta-depleted transplantation in children. Library preparation (for TCRbeta) was performed with unique molecular identifiers. TCRdb ran MiXCR on the PCR reads and lists one entry per CDR3 protein. The sample shows about 77,000 distinct CDR3 sequences, 15% to 20% of them seen only once. The CDR3 has 14 amino acids. Germline lookup yields CDR1 SGHRS and CDR2 YFSETQ. Trimming stripped 1 base from V and 5 bases from J, with 12 bases between. The receptor was derived from a male patient between 2 and 9 years old who had a stem cell transplant for acute lymphoblastic leukemia, so the T cells may come from the graft donor. This chain links TRBV5-1 with TRBJ2-5, with a weak D call TRBD2 (5 bases). The sample here was PBMCs, mostly from graft donor cells, taken 360 days after TCRalphabeta/CD19-depleted stem cell transplant. CDR3 loop: CASSLYSQRETQYF. DNA for the CDR3: TGCGCCAGCAGCTTGTATTCCCAGCGGGAGACCCAGTACTTC.